The rows below give T cell receptor beta chains drawn from one sample of a study of blood T cell repertoires in COVID-19. Clones were read by immunoSEQ multiplex PCR, and TCRdb kept only the in-frame ones, dropping some. The table shows roughly 410,000 clones, with 75% to 90% occurring only once. Sequences were obtained from peripheral blood. Receptors originate from a woman aged 40 to 50 with COVID-19, enrolled during active disease. Both conserved end residues are part of each CDR3. The D gene is left open where the match is weak. Clone sizes are given selectively: once, few, many, or a class where the clone is expanded.

V gene	J gene	CDR3 length	D gene	clone size	CDR3 protein	CDR3 DNA
TRBV4-1	TRBJ2-1	17	TRBD2	-	CASSQSIAGGAYNEQFF	TGCGCCAGCAGCCAATCAATAGCGGGGGGCGCCTACAATGAGCAGTTCTTC
TRBV4-3	TRBJ1-2	15	TRBD1	once	CASSLRPGTDYGYTF	TGCGCCAGCAGCCTGAGACCCGGGACAGACTATGGCTACACCTTC
TRBV29-1	TRBJ2-7	13	TRBD1	-	CSAGKGAPYEQYF	TGCAGCGCCGGTAAGGGGGCCCCCTACGAGCAGTACTTC
TRBV28	TRBJ2-3	14	TRBD1	-	CASSLSLRTGIGYF	TGTGCCAGCAGTTTAAGCTTGAGGACAGGGATTGGGTATTTT
TRBV15	TRBJ2-7	13	-	-	CATSRGGSYEQYF	TGTGCCACCAGCAGAGGCGGATCCTACGAGCAGTACTTC
TRBV6-2/TRBV6-3	TRBJ2-1	20	TRBD2	-	CASSYRWASGGRRNHNEQFF	TGTGCCAGCAGTTACAGATGGGCTAGCGGGGGTCGCCGAAATCACAATGAGCAGTTCTTC
TRBV7-2	TRBJ2-1	17	TRBD2	-	CASSSRPTSGRAFEQFF	TGTGCCAGCAGCTCCCGCCCCACTAGCGGGAGGGCCTTTGAGCAGTTCTTC
TRBV4-1	TRBJ1-3	16	-	-	CASSFPGGSSGNTIYF	TGCGCCAGCAGCTTCCCCGGCGGCAGCTCTGGAAACACCATATATTTT
TRBV5-1	TRBJ1-5	16	-	-	CASSPEGWTVGQPQHF	TGCGCCAGCAGCCCAGAAGGTTGGACAGTCGGTCAGCCCCAGCATTTT
TRBV6-5	TRBJ1-5	14	TRBD1	-	CASRKGQGAGPQHF	TGTGCCAGCAGGAAAGGACAGGGGGCTGGTCCCCAGCATTTT
TRBV18	TRBJ1-3	17	TRBD1	-	CASSPMVPTGLRNTIYF	TGTGCCAGCTCACCAATGGTCCCGACAGGGCTTCGAAACACCATATATTTT
TRBV11-2	TRBJ2-3	14	-	-	CASSLDRITDTQYF	TGTGCCAGCAGCTTGGACAGAATCACAGATACGCAGTATTTT
TRBV29-1	TRBJ1-2	12	-	-	CSVPGRVVGYTF	TGCAGTGTCCCGGGCAGGGTTGTCGGCTACACCTTC
TRBV7-2	TRBJ2-5	17	TRBD2	once	CASSLDPAGGPQETQYF	TGTGCCAGCAGCTTAGATCCAGCGGGAGGACCCCAAGAGACCCAGTACTTC
TRBV5-1	TRBJ1-4	18	TRBD1	-	CASSLGTGIGSTNEKLFF	TGCGCCAGCAGCTTGGGGACAGGGATTGGGTCAACTAATGAAAAACTGTTTTTT
TRBV7-8	TRBJ1-1	17	-	-	CASSSTVPQGLNTEAFF	TGTGCCAGCAGCTCCACGGTACCACAGGGTTTGAACACTGAAGCTTTCTTT
TRBV27	TRBJ1-6	15	-	-	CASSRRSGFNSPLHF	TGTGCCAGCAGTCGAAGGTCAGGGTTCAATTCACCCCTCCACTTT
TRBV6-2/TRBV6-3	TRBJ2-7	13	-	once	CASSDRQEREQYF	TGTGCCAGCAGTGATAGACAGGAGCGCGAGCAGTACTTC
TRBV7-9	TRBJ2-3	19	TRBD2	-	CASSRTSGGSPKVTDTQYF	TGTGCCAGCAGCCGGACTAGCGGGGGCTCTCCAAAGGTCACAGATACGCAGTATTTT
TRBV19	TRBJ2-1	15	-	few	CASSITGGGYNEQFF	TGTGCCAGTAGTATAACAGGGGGAGGGTACAATGAGCAGTTCTTC
TRBV5-4	TRBJ2-1	17	TRBD2	-	CASSLEGLAGGLDEQFF	TGTGCCAGCAGCTTGGAGGGACTAGCGGGGGGGCTAGATGAGCAGTTCTTC
TRBV4-1	TRBJ2-3	15	TRBD2	-	CASKASGGAGDTQYF	TGCGCCAGCAAAGCAAGCGGGGGGGCGGGAGATACGCAGTATTTT
TRBV3-1/TRBV3-2	TRBJ1-1	13	-	-	CASSQRQNTEAFF	TGTGCCAGCAGCCAGAGGCAGAACACTGAAGCTTTCTTT
TRBV7-3	TRBJ2-1	17	TRBD2	-	CASSRDRRTSGLNEQFF	TGTGCCAGCAGCCGAGACCGGCGGACTAGCGGACTCAATGAGCAGTTCTTC
TRBV20-1	TRBJ2-5	11	-	-	CSAPLATTQYF	TGCAGTGCTCCGCTAGCGACGACCCAGTACTTC
TRBV19	TRBJ1-2	15	-	-	CASSIGTGNNYGYTF	TGTGCCAGTAGTATAGGCACAGGGAACAACTATGGCTACACCTTC
TRBV19	TRBJ2-7	13	TRBD2	-	CASSASGRYEQYF	TGTGCCAGTAGTGCTAGCGGGAGATACGAGCAGTACTTC
TRBV28	TRBJ1-5	15	TRBD1	once	CASSNRGRSNQPQHF	TGTGCCAGCAGTAACAGGGGAAGGAGCAATCAGCCCCAGCATTTT
TRBV7-2	TRBJ1-1	14	-	-	CASSPGRGNTEAFF	TGTGCCAGCAGCCCCGGGAGAGGGAACACTGAAGCTTTCTTT
TRBV5-1	TRBJ1-1	14	TRBD1	-	CASRRDSQNTEAFF	TGCGCCAGCCGGAGGGACAGCCAGAACACTGAAGCTTTCTTT
TRBV28	TRBJ2-7	17	TRBD2	-	CASSFPGTSGRANEQYF	TGTGCCAGCAGTTTCCCCGGGACTAGCGGGAGGGCCAACGAGCAGTACTTC
TRBV19	TRBJ1-1	15	TRBD1	few	CASSITGAPNTEAFF	TGTGCCAGTAGCATCACAGGGGCCCCGAACACTGAAGCTTTCTTT
TRBV10-2	TRBJ2-7	12	-	once	CASSTGSYEQYF	TGCGCCAGCAGCACAGGTTCCTACGAGCAGTACTTC
TRBV9	TRBJ1-6	14	-	-	CASSVIPYNSPLHF	TGTGCCAGCAGCGTAATTCCTTATAATTCACCCCTCCACTTT
TRBV3-1/TRBV3-2	TRBJ2-7	13	-	once	CASHHQYRYEQYF	TGTGCCAGCCATCATCAGTACCGCTACGAGCAGTACTTC
TRBV19	TRBJ1-6	14	TRBD1	-	CASTLGQGLRPLHF	TGTGCCAGTACCCTAGGACAGGGCCTCCGGCCCCTCCACTTT
TRBV6-5	TRBJ1-5	15	-	-	CASSKSLVGNQPQHF	TGTGCCAGCAGTAAATCTCTCGTAGGCAATCAGCCCCAGCATTTT
TRBV13	TRBJ2-1	15	-	-	CASSSRGVVGNEQFF	TGTGCCAGCAGCTCCAGGGGGGTAGTGGGCAATGAGCAGTTCTTC
TRBV10-3	TRBJ2-5	14	TRBD1	-	CATKRGQGVETQYF	TGTGCCACCAAGAGGGGACAGGGTGTAGAGACCCAGTACTTC
TRBV9	TRBJ2-1	14	TRBD2	-	CASGTSGSNNEQFF	TGTGCCAGCGGGACTAGCGGGAGTAACAATGAGCAGTTCTTC
TRBV5-1	TRBJ1-2	13	-	-	CASSPAGNYGYTF	TGCGCCAGCAGCCCCGCAGGGAACTATGGCTACACCTTC
TRBV7-2	TRBJ1-5	14	-	-	CASSPDSANQPQHF	TGTGCCAGCAGCCCGGACAGTGCCAATCAGCCCCAGCATTTT
TRBV7-8	TRBJ1-2	15	TRBD1	few	CASSATGTGNYGYTF	TGTGCCAGCAGCGCAACCGGGACAGGGAACTATGGCTACACCTTC
TRBV27	TRBJ2-7	15	TRBD1	-	CASNAGQGFFYEQYF	TGTGCCAGCAATGCGGGACAGGGTTTTTTCTACGAGCAGTACTTC